This TCR beta chain was identified in a study of monozygotic twins with inflammatory bowel disease. The CDR3 is made up of 14 amino acids. CDR1 is SEHNR, CDR2 FQNEAQ, per germline (reference sequence). With eight separate reactions per sample, the authors made cDNA. One entry per CDR3 protein, without DNA, is what TCRdb gives after re-calling the 5' RACE reads. Here the sample table reports fewer than 110,000 distinct CDR3 sequences. The sequence came from a human donor with ulcerative colitis or Crohn's disease, or a healthy co-twin of an affected twin (not recorded which). The J gene is TRBJ2-3, the V gene TRBV7-9. Sequenced: blood. CDR3 sequence: CASSLSRDSDTQYF. Looking up the rest from reference TRBV7-9 and TRBJ2-3 gives the full variable domain: DTGVSQNPRHKITKRGQNVTFRCDPISEHNRLYWYRQTLGQGPEFLTYFQNEAQLEKSRLLSDRFSAERPKGSFSTLEIQRTEQGDSAMYLCASSLSRDSDTQYFGPGTRLTVL.